These T cell receptor beta chains were read from a single sample in a study of blood T cell repertoires in COVID-19. Produced via immunoSEQ multiplex PCR; TCRdb's table is partial and in-frame only. This sample carries about 75,000 clones, 85% to 90% of them seen once, and the ten largest clones take approximately 2.5%. Sample: peripheral blood. The receptor source for this set is a human donor in a cohort sampled during active COVID-19. CDR3s include the opening cysteine and the closing phenylalanine or tryptophan. Each record gives: clone size, J gene, V gene, D gene, CDR3 protein, CDR3 DNA. The D gene is left open where the match is weak. A row's size may be missing; if present it is once, few, many or a size class.

clone size: .
J gene: TRBJ1-5
V gene: TRBV19
D gene: TRBD1
CDR3 protein: CASSINGQGANQPQHF
CDR3 DNA: TGTGCCAGTAGTATAAATGGACAGGGGGCCAATCAGCCCCAGCATTTT

clone size: .
J gene: TRBJ2-3
V gene: TRBV10-3
D gene: TRBD2
CDR3 protein: CAITLTGGDTQYF
CDR3 DNA: TGTGCCATCACCCTAACGGGGGGGGATACGCAGTATTTT

clone size: .
J gene: TRBJ2-5
V gene: TRBV28
D gene: TRBD1
CDR3 protein: CASSLRDRPPQETQYF
CDR3 DNA: TGTGCCAGCAGTCTCCGGGACAGGCCACCCCAAGAGACCCAGTACTTC

clone size: .
J gene: TRBJ2-2
V gene: TRBV6-2/TRBV6-3
D gene: TRBD1
CDR3 protein: CASSRTGYSGELFF
CDR3 DNA: TGTGCCAGCAGTCGGACAGGGTATAGCGGGGAGCTGTTTTTT

clone size: .
J gene: TRBJ2-7
V gene: TRBV2
D gene: .
CDR3 protein: CASSERSGHPYYEQYF
CDR3 DNA: TGTGCCAGCTCGGAAAGGTCCGGACACCCTTATTACGAGCAGTACTTC

clone size: .
J gene: TRBJ1-1
V gene: TRBV5-1
D gene: .
CDR3 protein: CASSSGDLNTEAFF
CDR3 DNA: TGCGCCAGCAGCTCCGGGGATCTCAACACTGAAGCTTTCTTT

clone size: .
J gene: TRBJ2-6
V gene: TRBV3-1/TRBV3-2
D gene: TRBD1
CDR3 protein: CASSRGQGLSGANVLTF
CDR3 DNA: TGTGCCAGCAGCCGGGGACAGGGCCTCTCTGGGGCCAACGTCCTGACTTTC

clone size: once
J gene: TRBJ2-7
V gene: TRBV13
D gene: .
CDR3 protein: CASSSSRPSYEQYF
CDR3 DNA: TGTGCCAGCAGCTCCTCGCGGCCTTCCTACGAGCAGTACTTC

clone size: .
J gene: TRBJ2-5
V gene: TRBV3-1/TRBV3-2
D gene: .
CDR3 protein: CASSKPLADTQETQYF
CDR3 DNA: TGTGCCAGCAGCAAACCACTCGCGGACACACAAGAGACCCAGTACTTC

clone size: .
J gene: TRBJ2-1
V gene: TRBV7-2
D gene: .
CDR3 protein: CASSLTPVNEQFF
CDR3 DNA: TGTGCCAGCAGCTTAACTCCCGTCAATGAGCAGTTCTTC

clone size: .
J gene: TRBJ1-1
V gene: TRBV6-2/TRBV6-3
D gene: TRBD1
CDR3 protein: CASRPHRGRDTEAFF
CDR3 DNA: TGTGCCAGCAGACCTCACAGGGGGCGAGACACTGAAGCTTTCTTT

clone size: .
J gene: TRBJ2-4
V gene: TRBV12-3/TRBV12-4
D gene: TRBD1
CDR3 protein: CASRPRTGRYF
CDR3 DNA: TGTGCCAGCAGACCTCGGACAGGGAGGTACTTC

clone size: .
J gene: TRBJ1-5
V gene: TRBV6-6
D gene: TRBD1
CDR3 protein: CASRPRTGGGNQPQHF
CDR3 DNA: TGTGCCAGCAGACCCCGGACAGGGGGCGGCAATCAGCCCCAGCATTTT

clone size: .
J gene: TRBJ2-5
V gene: TRBV6-5
D gene: .
CDR3 protein: CASSYSEAVQETQYF
CDR3 DNA: TGTGCCAGCAGTTACTCAGAGGCTGTACAAGAGACCCAGTACTTC

clone size: .
J gene: TRBJ1-5
V gene: TRBV19
D gene: TRBD1
CDR3 protein: CASSIFRQGPRVQPQHF
CDR3 DNA: TGTGCCAGTAGTATCTTCCGACAGGGGCCAAGGGTACAGCCCCAGCATTTT

clone size: .
J gene: TRBJ1-2
V gene: TRBV6-6
D gene: .
CDR3 protein: CASGTGLGYTF
CDR3 DNA: TGTGCCAGCGGCACAGGGCTCGGCTACACCTTC

clone size: .
J gene: TRBJ1-4
V gene: TRBV4-1
D gene: .
CDR3 protein: CASREVANEKLFF
CDR3 DNA: TGCGCCAGCAGAGAGGTGGCTAATGAAAAACTGTTTTTT

clone size: .
J gene: TRBJ1-4
V gene: TRBV3-1/TRBV3-2
D gene: .
CDR3 protein: CASSTRATNEKLFF
CDR3 DNA: TGTGCCAGCAGTACGAGAGCAACTAATGAAAAACTGTTTTTT

clone size: .
J gene: TRBJ2-4
V gene: TRBV5-4
D gene: .
CDR3 protein: CASSSGQNIQYF
CDR3 DNA: TGTGCCAGCAGCTCCGGACAGAACATTCAGTACTTC

clone size: .
J gene: TRBJ2-7
V gene: TRBV6-4
D gene: TRBD2
CDR3 protein: CASSDVGLAGVTRRQYF
CDR3 DNA: TGTGCCAGCAGTGACGTCGGACTAGCGGGAGTGACGAGGCGGCAGTACTTC

clone size: .
J gene: TRBJ2-7
V gene: TRBV7-9
D gene: .
CDR3 protein: CASSQILSGSYEQYF
CDR3 DNA: TGTGCCAGCAGCCAAATATTGTCGGGATCCTACGAGCAGTACTTC

clone size: .
J gene: TRBJ1-2
V gene: TRBV5-1
D gene: TRBD1
CDR3 protein: CASRLRTGHGYTF
CDR3 DNA: TGCGCCAGCAGATTGCGGACAGGGCATGGCTACACCTTC

clone size: .
J gene: TRBJ2-5
V gene: TRBV5-6
D gene: .
CDR3 protein: CASSGGYRAVQETQYF
CDR3 DNA: TGTGCCAGCAGCGGAGGCTACCGGGCCGTTCAAGAGACCCAGTACTTC

clone size: .
J gene: TRBJ2-1
V gene: TRBV7-9
D gene: TRBD2
CDR3 protein: CASSLAGGRYDNEQFF
CDR3 DNA: TGTGCCAGCAGCTTAGCGGGCGGGAGGTACGACAATGAGCAGTTCTTC

clone size: once
J gene: TRBJ2-7
V gene: TRBV7-2
D gene: .
CDR3 protein: CASTRWGRPPNKPHEQYF
CDR3 DNA: TGTGCCAGCACCAGATGGGGGCGGCCACCCAATAAACCCCACGAGCAGTACTTC

clone size: .
J gene: TRBJ2-3
V gene: TRBV28
D gene: TRBD1
CDR3 protein: CASSLEGGGTDTQYF
CDR3 DNA: TGTGCCAGCAGTTTAGAAGGGGGCGGCACAGATACGCAGTATTTT

clone size: once
J gene: TRBJ2-3
V gene: TRBV12-3/TRBV12-4
D gene: .
CDR3 protein: CASSEKKDTQYF
CDR3 DNA: TGTGCCAGCAGCGAGAAAAAGGATACGCAGTATTTT

clone size: .
J gene: TRBJ2-1
V gene: TRBV19
D gene: .
CDR3 protein: CASSIQDNSYNEQFF
CDR3 DNA: TGTGCCAGTAGTATTCAGGACAACTCCTACAATGAGCAGTTCTTC

clone size: .
J gene: TRBJ2-3
V gene: TRBV3-1/TRBV3-2
D gene: TRBD2
CDR3 protein: CASSQERVAGRPTDTQYF
CDR3 DNA: TGTGCCAGCAGCCAAGAAAGGGTAGCGGGACGCCCCACAGATACGCAGTATTTT

clone size: .
J gene: TRBJ1-1
V gene: TRBV30
D gene: .
CDR3 protein: CAWSLQGWTEAFF
CDR3 DNA: TGTGCCTGGAGTTTACAGGGTTGGACTGAAGCTTTCTTT

clone size: .
J gene: TRBJ2-1
V gene: TRBV12-5
D gene: TRBD1
CDR3 protein: CASGLVRKDRGHGDEQFF
CDR3 DNA: TGTGCTAGTGGTTTGGTACGAAAGGACAGGGGGCACGGGGATGAGCAGTTCTTC

clone size: .
J gene: TRBJ1-4
V gene: TRBV27
D gene: .
CDR3 protein: CASPYSSTNEKLFF
CDR3 DNA: TGTGCCAGCCCTTACAGCTCAACTAATGAAAAACTGTTTTTT

clone size: .
J gene: TRBJ1-4
V gene: TRBV5-4
D gene: .
CDR3 protein: CASSLGYRTNEKLFF
CDR3 DNA: TGTGCCAGCAGCTTGGGGTACAGAACTAATGAAAAACTGTTTTTT

clone size: .
J gene: TRBJ1-1
V gene: TRBV6-5
D gene: TRBD1
CDR3 protein: CASSRDRGANTEAFF
CDR3 DNA: TGTGCCAGCAGTCGCGACAGGGGTGCGAACACTGAAGCTTTCTTT

clone size: .
J gene: TRBJ2-5
V gene: TRBV9
D gene: TRBD2
CDR3 protein: CASSVGGTSQETQYF
CDR3 DNA: TGTGCCAGCAGCGTAGGCGGGACTAGTCAAGAGACCCAGTACTTC

clone size: .
J gene: TRBJ1-4
V gene: TRBV7-9
D gene: .
CDR3 protein: CASSLPREKLFF
CDR3 DNA: TGTGCCAGCAGCTTGCCCCGGGAAAAACTGTTTTTT

clone size: .
J gene: TRBJ2-3
V gene: TRBV5-1
D gene: .
CDR3 protein: CASSLVTSADNTDTQYF
CDR3 DNA: TGCGCCAGCAGCTTGGTGACCTCGGCGGACAACACAGATACGCAGTATTTT